These 23 T cell receptor beta chains were all obtained from the same sample, sequenced in a study of cytomegalovirus exposure and HLA in healthy donors. PCR was performed using 60 Vbeta and 13 Jbeta primers. Clones were read by immunoSEQ multiplex PCR, and TCRdb kept only the in-frame ones, dropping some. The sample yields 100,000 to 150,000 clones, 65% to 80% seen once. Specimen: PBMCs. These receptors came from a human donor in good health.

The V call is TRBV4-1, the J call TRBJ1-1, with D unclear. This CDR3 contains 15 residues. CDR1 is MGHRA, CDR2 YSYEKL, per germline. V was trimmed by 0 bases and J by 6 bases, leaving 14 bases between them. CDR3 sequence reads: CASSQESWALAEAFF. CDR3 bases: TGCGCCAGCAGCCAAGAGTCCTGGGCTTTGGCTGAAGCTTTCTTT.

The rearrangement links TRBV5-1 to TRBJ2-2; 12 bases fit TRBD2. V shed 4 bases, J shed 7 bases, and the junction held 8 bases outside the gene matches. The CDR3 totals 16 residues. The germline gives CDR1 SGHRS, CDR2 YFSETQ. The CDR3, as DNA: TGCGCCAGCAGCCCCAGACTAGCGGGAGAGGGCGGGGAGCTGTTTTTT. This codes for CASSPRLAGEGGELFF.

The chain is built from TRBV21-1 and TRBJ2-7; the D call TRBD1 from the table was never checked on the DNA. TRBV21-1 constitutes a pseudogene. CDR3 length equals 17 residues. CDR3 nucleotides: TGTGCCAGCAGCAAAGAGGTGACAGTTCCCGCCGTCTACGAGCAGTACTTC. This encodes CASSKEVTVPAVYEQYF.

The chain recombines TRBV18 with TRBJ1-3; D possibly corresponds to TRBD1 (5 bases). CDR3 length: 13 residues. The V and J ends lost 4 bases and 4 bases respectively, with 8 bases between them. Germline CDR1 is KGHSH and CDR2 is LQKENI. CDR3 residues: CASSRGGGNTIYF. The CDR3 DNA reads TGTGCCAGCTCACGGGGCGGAGGAAACACCATATATTTT.

The chain combines TRBV27 with TRBJ1-3; D is possibly TRBD1 (6 bases). Trimming took 6 bases from V and 2 from J, leaving 14 bases between them. CDR3 size: 15 residues. Germline values: CDR1 MNHEY, CDR2 SMNVEV (reference sequence). The CDR3 bases are TGTGCCAGCAGCCGTACAGGGTCGGCTGGAAACACCATATATTTT. It is translated as CASSRTGSAGNTIYF.

V and J are TRBV2 and TRBJ1-1, with TRBD1 matching 9 bases. The CDR3 contains 16 residues. From germline, CDR1 is SNHLY and CDR2 FYNNEI. The J segment lost 7 bases and the V segment lost 2 bases, leaving 11 bases of the junction unmatched. The chain's CDR3 is CASSELGTGKSREAFF. CDR3 nucleotide sequence: TGTGCCAGCAGTGAATTGGGGACAGGGAAGAGCCGTGAAGCTTTCTTT.

The V and J genes are TRBV5-6 and TRBJ2-7, with TRBD2 as a possible D gene (5 bases). The V end was cut by 1 base, the J end by 6 bases, with 14 bases between. CDR3 length: 14 residues. Germline-derived CDR1 and CDR2 are SGHDT and YYEEEE. Here the CDR3 DNA reads TGTGCCAGCAGCTTGACTAGGACTCCCCGCGAGCAGTACTTC. It translates to CASSLTRTPREQYF.

This clone was detected once. The chain uses TRBV12-5 and TRBJ2-7; 8 nucleotides match TRBD1. The CDR3 contains 18 residues. V was clipped by 0 bases and J by 7 bases; unmatched bases: 17. In germline, CDR1 is LGHNT, CDR2 FRNRAP. CDR3 sequence (DNA): TGTGCTAGTGGTTTGGTACTTAGCTCTGGACAGGGTTATAGAGAGCAGTACTTC. It codes for CASGLVLSSGQGYREQYF.

The chain is built from TRBV18 and TRBJ2-1, with 15 bases fitting TRBD2. The V gene's germline CDR1 is KGHSH and CDR2 LQKENI. With 3 bases clipped from V and 10 bases from J, the junction kept 13 bases outside the gene matches. The CDR3 consists of 18 residues. DNA of the CDR3: TGTGCCAGCTCACCCGGACTAGCGGGAGGGCCTGGGGGACCGGAGCAGTTCTTC. Protein product: CASSPGLAGGPGGPEQFF.

The V and J genes are TRBV2 and TRBJ1-2; TRBD1 might be the D (6 bases). The CDR3 length is 15 residues. The V and J ends lost 6 bases and 5 bases respectively, with 19 bases between them. Germline lookup yields CDR1 SNHLY and CDR2 FYNNEI. The CDR3: CASSFIQTGLYGYTF. The DNA of the CDR3 is TGTGCCAGCAGCTTTATTCAGACAGGCCTTTATGGCTACACCTTC.

This sequence joins TRBV4-1 and TRBJ2-3, with D possibly matching TRBD2 (6 bases). From germline, CDR1 is MGHRA and CDR2 YSYEKL. With 6 bases removed from V and 2 bases from J, the gap between germline ends came to 12 bases. CDR3 length equals 14 residues. CDR3 residues: CASRYRRDTDTQYF. The CDR3, as DNA: TGCGCCAGCAGATACCGGCGGGACACAGATACGCAGTATTTT.

The chain is built from TRBV7-9 and TRBJ1-2, with 7 bases lining up with TRBD1. With 1 base clipped from V and 4 bases from J, the junction kept 6 bases outside the gene matches. The CDR3 is made up of 15 amino acids. CDR1 is SEHNR and CDR2 is FQNEAQ in the germline V gene (reference sequence). For the CDR3, the DNA is TGTGCCAGCAGCTTAGAGGGGGCGTTATTCTATGGCTACACCTTC. Translating it yields CASSLEGALFYGYTF.

V gene TRBV13 combines with J gene TRBJ2-7, with D possibly being TRBD2 (6 bases). V dropped 6 bases and J dropped 0 bases, with 15 bases sitting between them. The V gene's germline CDR1 is PRHDT and CDR2 FYEKMQ (reference sequence). The CDR3 is 15 residues long. CDR3 sequence reads: CASSYLASSSYEQYF. In nucleotides, the CDR3 is TGTGCCAGCAGTTATCTAGCGTCGAGCTCCTACGAGCAGTACTTC.

V gene TRBV28 combines with J gene TRBJ1-1, with D unresolved. In germline, CDR1 is MDHEN, CDR2 SYDVKM. V was shortened by 8 bases and J by 1 base, with 17 bases between the two germline ends. CDR3 length: 15 residues. The CDR3 sequence is CASPPTVGQNTEAFF. Here the CDR3 DNA reads TGTGCCAGCCCCCCGACGGTTGGGCAGAACACTGAAGCTTTCTTT.

Worth noting for this clone: Compared with germline, one end of the junction differs, possibly owing to a read error. The chain carries TRBV7-9 and TRBJ1-1, with TRBD1 as a possible D gene (6 bases). CDR1 is SEHNR and CDR2 is FQNEAQ in the germline V gene (reference sequence). The CDR3 runs 18 residues. CDR3 region: CSSSLGVFGGGGGTEAFF. In DNA form, the CDR3 reads TGTTCCAGCAGCTTAGGGGTGTTCGGGGGAGGGGGTGGAACTGAAGCTTTCTTT. Filled out from reference TRBV7-9 and TRBJ1-1, the complete variable domain reads DTGVSQNPRHKITKRGQNVTFRCDPISEHNRLYWYRQTLGQGPEFLTYFQNEAQLEKSRLLSDRFSAERPKGSFSTLEIQRTEQGDSAMYLCSSSLGVFGGGGGTEAFFGQGTRLTVV.

J is TRBJ2-1 and V is TRBV11-3, with 8 bases identical to TRBD2. The CDR3 contains 17 residues. Germline values: CDR1 SGHNT, CDR2 YENEEA. J gave up 3 bases and V 3 bases, and 10 bases lay outside the gene matches. Here the CDR3 DNA reads TGTGCCAGCAGCTTCCCCCTACCCGGGACTAGCTACAATGAGCAGTTCTTC. This sequence encodes CASSFPLPGTSYNEQFF.

There are a few counts of this clone. The V and J genes are TRBV5-1 and TRBJ2-7, with 7 bases identical to TRBD1. The CDR3 contains 15 residues. Germline V CDR1 and CDR2: SGHRS, YFSETQ. V lost 0 bases, J lost 1 base, and 4 bases stayed unmatched. CDR3 DNA sequence: TGCGCCAGCAGCTTGGAGCAGGGGGTTTCCTACGAGCAGTACTTC. Translating it yields CASSLEQGVSYEQYF.

In this sample, this clone turned up a few times. The CDR3 nucleotides read TGTGCCAGCATGAGAGCCGGCGGGCGCAATGAGCAGTTCTTC. Its protein product is CASMRAGGRNEQFF. This chain uses TRBV6-1 with TRBJ2-1; D is perhaps TRBD2 (5 bases). This CDR3 region has 14 residues. With 7 bases removed from V and 6 bases from J, the gap between germline ends came to 16 bases. Germline V gene sequence: CDR1 MNHNS, CDR2 SASEGT.

The chain employs TRBV5-1 and TRBJ2-3; 9 bases are shared with TRBD2. The CDR3 extends over 15 amino acids. Losses at the gene ends were 0 bases for V and 2 bases for J; bases not matched to a gene: 1. Germline CDR1 SGHRS, CDR2 YFSETQ. CDR3: CASSLVAGATDTQYF. The CDR3 DNA sequence: TGCGCCAGCAGCTTGGTAGCGGGGGCCACAGATACGCAGTATTTT.

V usage is TRBV4-1 and J usage is TRBJ2-1; D is possibly TRBD2 (6 bases). Germline assignment: CDR1 MGHRA and CDR2 YSYEKL. The V end was cut by 0 bases, the J end by 3 bases, with 9 bases between. CDR3 length equals 15 residues. The CDR3: CASSQDAGSYNEQFF. The CDR3 DNA sequence: TGCGCCAGCAGCCAAGATGCGGGGAGCTACAATGAGCAGTTCTTC.

The rearrangement links TRBV2 to TRBJ2-3; TRBD1 is a possible D gene (6 bases). This CDR3 is built from 13 residues. In germline, CDR1 is SNHLY, CDR2 FYNNEI. V dropped 1 base and J dropped 7 bases, with 9 bases sitting between them. CDR3 residues: CASSEEWGHTQYF. The CDR3, as DNA: TGTGCCAGCAGTGAAGAGTGGGGGCATACGCAGTATTTT.

This clone was detected only once. CDR3 coding DNA: TGCGCCAGCAGCCAAGACGGATCAAGGGGCACTGAAGCTTTCTTT. It yields the protein CASSQDGSRGTEAFF. V usage is TRBV4-1 and J usage is TRBJ1-1; possibly TRBD1 for D (5 bases). V lost 0 bases to trimming and J lost 4 bases, with 12 bases between them. The CDR3 has 15 amino acids. The germline V gene encodes CDR1 MGHRA and CDR2 YSYEKL.

This sequence joins TRBV29-1 and TRBJ2-5; D possibly corresponds to TRBD1 (5 bases). The germline V gene encodes CDR1 SQVTM and CDR2 ANQGSEA. The CDR3 covers 14 residues. The germline V and J ends were trimmed by 6 bases and 1 base, with 15 bases remaining between them. The DNA for the CDR3 is TGCAGCGTCGCAGGGCCGACCCGCCAAGAGACCCAGTACTTC. As protein: CSVAGPTRQETQYF.